Shown below are 20 T cell receptor beta chains from a single sample sequenced in a study of vaccination effects on CD4 cells after COVID-19. Antigen specificity for these receptors is unknown. Sequenced by immunoSEQ multiplex PCR; TCRdb stores in-frame clones only, minus some. The data show approximately 24,000 clones, roughly 70% seen once. The ViraFEST assay expanded antigen-specific CD4+ T cells with viral peptide pools before sequencing. Investigators separated out CD4+ T cells once around 11 days of culture had passed. Nucleocapsid antibody tests were negative, and the vaccine recipients had no prior SARS-CoV-2 infection. Sequenced material: CD4+ T cells from PBMCs cultured with HCoV-NL63 spike peptides, taken before COVID-19 vaccination. The receptors shown here come from a human donor who received a COVID-19 vaccine.

This clone was seen a handful of times. The rearrangement joins TRBV5-1 to TRBJ2-2; 9 bases are shared with TRBD2. Trimming at V came to 2 bases and at J to 2 bases, leaving 4 bases not matched to a gene. Per germline, CDR1 SGHRS and CDR2 YFSETQ. The CDR3 has 16 amino acids. CDR3 protein: CASSFLAGDNTGELFF. CDR3 coding DNA: TGCGCCAGCAGCTTTTTAGCGGGAGATAACACCGGGGAGCTGTTTTTT.

This chain links TRBV11-3 with TRBJ2-5; TRBD2 is a possible D gene (5 bases). Germline CDR1 is SGHNT and CDR2 is YENEEA. This CDR3 region has 14 residues. V lost 5 bases, J lost 2 bases, and 12 bases lay in between. This CDR3 reads CASSGDRDQETQYF. The CDR3 nucleotides read TGTGCCAGCAGCGGAGACCGGGATCAAGAGACCCAGTACTTC.

This chain connects TRBV9 to TRBJ2-3, with 8 bases fitting TRBD2. The CDR3 has 15 amino acids. Germline V gene lookup returns CDR1 SGDLS and CDR2 YYNGEE. Losses at the gene ends were 0 bases for V and 2 bases for J; bases not matched to a gene: 2. CDR3 loop: CASSVAGGATDTQYF. DNA of the CDR3: TGTGCCAGCAGCGTAGCGGGGGGGGCCACAGATACGCAGTATTTT.

V usage is TRBV5-1 and J usage is TRBJ1-5, with 9 positions matching TRBD1. Trimming at V came to 4 bases and at J to 3 bases, leaving 5 bases not matched to a gene. Germline V gene sequence: CDR1 SGHRS, CDR2 YFSETQ. CDR3 length: 15 residues. The CDR3 coding sequence is TGCGCCAGCAGCGCAGGGACAGGGCACAATCAGCCCCAGCATTTT. Protein: CASSAGTGHNQPQHF.

The chain uses TRBV10-1 and TRBJ1-1; no clear D gene. Between the trimmed V and J ends, which lost 3 bases and 9 bases, there was a span of 11 bases. This CDR3 spans 12 amino acids. In germline, CDR1 is WNHNN, CDR2 SYGVQD (reference sequence). CDR3 in DNA: TGCGCCAGCAGTGACCAAACTCTCCAAGCTTTCTTT. Translated, it gives CASSDQTLQAFF.

This clone occurred a few times. The chain links TRBV5-1 to TRBJ1-5; 7 positions agree with TRBD1. CDR3 length equals 14 residues. After removal of 0 bases from V and 7 bases from J, the junction contained 4 bases not matched to a gene. Germline V gene sequence: CDR1 SGHRS, CDR2 YFSETQ. CDR3 in DNA: TGCGCCAGCAGCTTGGAGGGGGCTGGGCAGCCCCAGCATTTT. Encoded protein: CASSLEGAGQPQHF. The entire variable domain, with the rest obtained from reference TRBV5-1 and TRBJ1-5, is as follows: KAGVTQTPRYLIKTRGQQVTLSCSPISGHRSVSWYQQTPGQGLQFLFEYFSETQRNKGNFPGRFSGRQFSNSRSEMNVSTLELGDSALYLCASSLEGAGQPQHFGDGTRLSIL.

This clone was observed a few times. The rearrangement joins TRBV3-1 (or the pseudogene TRBV3-2) to TRBJ2-2; D is unclear. CDR1 is LGHDT and CDR2 is YNNKEL in the germline V gene (reference sequence). The CDR3 spans 12 residues. V lost 3 bases, J lost 6 bases, and 5 bases lay in between. The CDR3 loop reads CASSHLSGELFF. CDR3 DNA sequence: TGTGCCAGCAGCCATTTGTCCGGGGAGCTGTTTTTT.

This chain joins TRBV12-3 or TRBV12-4 and TRBJ1-4; D is unclear. CDR3 length: 11 amino acids. The V and J ends lost 3 bases and 8 bases respectively, with 4 bases between them. The CDR3 coding sequence is TGTGCCAGCAGTTTGGGCGAAAAACTGTTTTTT. Amino acids: CASSLGEKLFF.

This sequence joins TRBV6-4 and TRBJ1-3; unclear D gene. In germline, CDR1 is MRHNA, CDR2 SNTAGT. CDR3 length equals 10 residues. Trimming pared 8 bases from V and 8 bases from J, leaving 7 bases between. The CDR3 spells CASFHDTIYF. The CDR3, as DNA: TGTGCCAGCTTTCATGACACCATATATTTT.

The V gene is TRBV19, the J gene TRBJ1-5; D possibly corresponds to TRBD1 (6 bases). Germline CDR1 and CDR2: LNHDA and SQIVND (reference sequence). The CDR3 covers 16 residues. Trimming took 8 bases from V and 3 from J, leaving 20 bases between them. The CDR3: CASAGTRPNFNQPQHF. In DNA form, the CDR3 reads TGTGCCAGTGCGGGGACACGACCAAACTTCAATCAGCCCCAGCATTTT.

This clone was counted a single time. The rearrangement links TRBV18 to TRBJ1-3; D gene ambiguous. V lost 3 bases to trimming and J lost 1 base, with 16 bases between them. The CDR3 runs 17 residues. The germline CDR1 and CDR2 sequences are KGHSH and LQKENI. The CDR3 reads CASSPGRVAVSGNTIYF. In nucleotides, the CDR3 is TGTGCCAGCTCACCCGGGCGGGTTGCGGTATCTGGAAACACCATATATTTT.

The chain joins TRBV18 to TRBJ1-1; D remains unclear. This CDR3 is built from 13 residues. CDR1 is KGHSH and CDR2 is LQKENI in the germline V gene. Trimming shortened V by 3 bases and J by 4 bases, and 9 bases separated the two germline ends. The CDR3 coding sequence is TGTGCCAGCTCACCCCGAGATAGCACTGAAGCTTTCTTT. It codes for CASSPRDSTEAFF.

This sequence joins TRBV11-2 and TRBJ1-2; 8 nucleotides line up with TRBD1. The germline gives CDR1 SGHAT, CDR2 FQNNGV. After removal of 1 base from V and 4 bases from J, the junction contained 5 bases not matched to a gene. CDR3 length equals 15 residues. The CDR3 DNA reads TGTGCCAGCAGCTTAGGCGGACAGGGAGGCTATGGCTACACCTTC. Residues: CASSLGGQGGYGYTF.

The rearrangement uses TRBV5-1 and TRBJ2-3; 13 bases match TRBD2. V lost 4 bases, J lost 14 bases, and 7 bases stayed unmatched. The V gene's germline CDR1 is SGHRS and CDR2 YFSETQ. The CDR3 loop spans 13 amino acids. The DNA of the CDR3 is TGCGCCAGCAGCCAACTAGCGGGGGGGCCGGGGTATTTT. It yields the protein CASSQLAGGPGYF. The full variable domain, rest sourced from reference TRBV5-1 and TRBJ2-3, is KAGVTQTPRYLIKTRGQQVTLSCSPISGHRSVSWYQQTPGQGLQFLFEYFSETQRNKGNFPGRFSGRQFSNSRSEMNVSTLELGDSALYLCASSQLAGGPGYFGPGTRLTVL.

The V gene is TRBV9, the J gene TRBJ1-1, with D uncertain. Germline V gene sequence: CDR1 SGDLS, CDR2 YYNGEE. The CDR3 totals 16 residues. Deletions cut 0 bases from V and 5 bases from J, with 17 bases between. The CDR3 spells CASSVDTRGIGTEAFF. CDR3 sequence (DNA): TGTGCCAGCAGCGTAGACACCCGAGGCATAGGAACTGAAGCTTTCTTT. Complete variable domain (other parts from reference TRBV9 and TRBJ1-1): DSGVTQTPKHLITATGQRVTLRCSPRSGDLSVYWYQQSLDQGLQFLIQYYNGEERAKGNILERFSAQQFPDLHSELNLSSLELGDSALYFCASSVDTRGIGTEAFFGQGTRLTVV.

This sequence joins TRBV5-8 and TRBJ2-2; the D gene is possibly TRBD1 (6 bases). The CDR3 length is 18 residues. The germline V gene encodes CDR1 SGHTS and CDR2 YDEGEE. V was clipped by 0 bases and J by 5 bases, with 20 bases between them. The CDR3 DNA reads as TGTGCCAGCAGCTTGGTCTATACAGGGAGAGGATGGACCGGGGAGCTGTTTTTT. This gives the protein CASSLVYTGRGWTGELFF.

The chain couples TRBV5-6 to TRBJ1-2; D unresolved. Looked up from germline, CDR1 is SGHDT and CDR2 is YYEEEE. Trimming took off 0 bases at V and 1 base at J, with 7 bases between the two ends. This CDR3 spans 14 amino acids. The DNA for the CDR3 is TGTGCCAGCAGCTTGGGGTCCAATAACTATGGCTACACCTTC. Its protein is CASSLGSNNYGYTF.

This chain joins TRBV6-4 and TRBJ2-3; D perhaps matches TRBD2 (6 bases). The CDR3 spans 15 residues. Germline lookup yields CDR1 MRHNA and CDR2 SNTAGT. V was cut by 2 bases and J by 3 bases, with 12 bases left in between. The chain's CDR3 is CASSDRGAQTDTQYF. The CDR3 DNA reads TGTGCCAGCAGTGACCGCGGGGCGCAGACAGATACGCAGTATTTT.

The gene calls are TRBV3-1 (or the pseudogene TRBV3-2) and TRBJ1-2; D may be TRBD1 (6 bases). Trimming took 7 bases from V and 3 from J, leaving 18 bases between them. The CDR3 consists of 15 residues. The V gene's germline CDR1 is LGHDT and CDR2 YNNKEL (reference sequence). The CDR3 DNA follows: TGTGCCAGCACAATAAACCGGGGGGCCTACTATGGCTACACCTTC. Translating gives CASTINRGAYYGYTF.

The chain joins TRBV2 to TRBJ1-4, with a weak D call TRBD1 (5 bases). The CDR3 runs to 14 residues. Trimming left V 6 bases short and J 1 base short, with 9 bases between. Germline-derived CDR1 and CDR2 are SNHLY and FYNNEI. The CDR3 sequence is CASSRAGTNEKLFF. The CDR3 bases are TGTGCCAGCAGCAGGGCGGGAACTAATGAAAAACTGTTTTTT.